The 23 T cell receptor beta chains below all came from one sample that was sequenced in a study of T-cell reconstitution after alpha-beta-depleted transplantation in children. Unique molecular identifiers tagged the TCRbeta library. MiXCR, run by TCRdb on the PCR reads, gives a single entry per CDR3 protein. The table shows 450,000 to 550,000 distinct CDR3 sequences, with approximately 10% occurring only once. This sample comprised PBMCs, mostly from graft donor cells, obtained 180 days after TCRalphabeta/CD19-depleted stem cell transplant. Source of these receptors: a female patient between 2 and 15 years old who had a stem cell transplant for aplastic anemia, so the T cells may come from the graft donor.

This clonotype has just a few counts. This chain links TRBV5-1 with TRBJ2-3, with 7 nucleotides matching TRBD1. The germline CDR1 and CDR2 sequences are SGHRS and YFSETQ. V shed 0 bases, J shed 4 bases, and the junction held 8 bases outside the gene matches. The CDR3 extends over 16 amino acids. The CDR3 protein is CASSLDRGSYADTQYF. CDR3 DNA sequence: TGCGCCAGCAGCTTGGACAGGGGATCGTACGCAGATACGCAGTATTTT.

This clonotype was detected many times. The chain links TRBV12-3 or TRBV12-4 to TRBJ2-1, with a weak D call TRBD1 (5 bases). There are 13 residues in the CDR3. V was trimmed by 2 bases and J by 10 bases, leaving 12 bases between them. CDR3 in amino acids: CASSLKGQQEQFF. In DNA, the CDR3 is TGTGCCAGCAGTTTAAAGGGGCAGCAAGAGCAGTTCTTC.

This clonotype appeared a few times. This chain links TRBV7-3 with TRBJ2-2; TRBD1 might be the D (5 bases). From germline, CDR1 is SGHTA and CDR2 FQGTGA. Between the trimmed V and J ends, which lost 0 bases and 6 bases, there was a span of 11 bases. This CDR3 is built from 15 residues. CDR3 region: CASSLTDSVAGELFF. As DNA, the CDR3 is TGTGCCAGCAGCTTAACTGACAGCGTCGCCGGGGAGCTGTTTTTT.

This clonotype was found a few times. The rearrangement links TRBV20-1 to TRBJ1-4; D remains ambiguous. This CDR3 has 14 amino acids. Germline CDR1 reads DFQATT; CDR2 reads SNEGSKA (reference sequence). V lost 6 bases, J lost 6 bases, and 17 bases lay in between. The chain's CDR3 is CSASLRGRDEKLFF. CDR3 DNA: TGCAGTGCCAGCCTTCGGGGTAGGGATGAAAAACTGTTTTTT.

In DNA form, the CDR3 reads TGTGCCATCAGTTGGACAGGGGTCTCCTACGAGCAGTACTTC. Translation: CAISWTGVSYEQYF. The chain joins TRBV10-3 to TRBJ2-7, with 9 bases lining up with TRBD1. The CDR3 has 14 residues. The germline V gene has CDR1 ENHRY and CDR2 SYGVKD. V shed 5 bases, J shed 0 bases, and the junction held 2 bases outside the gene matches.

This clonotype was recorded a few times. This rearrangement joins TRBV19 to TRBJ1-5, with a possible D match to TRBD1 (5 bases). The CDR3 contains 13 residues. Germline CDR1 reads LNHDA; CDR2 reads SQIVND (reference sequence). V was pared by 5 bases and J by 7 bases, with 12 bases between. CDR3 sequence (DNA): TGTGCCAGTAGTTGGGGGGTAGAACAGCCCCAGCATTTT. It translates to CASSWGVEQPQHF.

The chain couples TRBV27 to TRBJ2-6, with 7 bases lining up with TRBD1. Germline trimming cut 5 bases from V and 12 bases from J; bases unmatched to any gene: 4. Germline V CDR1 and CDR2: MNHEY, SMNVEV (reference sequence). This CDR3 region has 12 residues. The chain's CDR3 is CASSRGGSVLTF. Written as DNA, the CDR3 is TGTGCCAGCAGTCGAGGGGGCAGCGTCCTGACTTTC. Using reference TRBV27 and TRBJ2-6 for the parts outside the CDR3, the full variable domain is EAQVTQNPRYLITVTGKKLTVTCSQNMNHEYMSWYRQDPGLGLRQIYYSMNVEVTDKGDVPEGYKVSRKEKRNFPLILESPSPNQTSLYFCASSRGGSVLTFGAGSRLTVL.

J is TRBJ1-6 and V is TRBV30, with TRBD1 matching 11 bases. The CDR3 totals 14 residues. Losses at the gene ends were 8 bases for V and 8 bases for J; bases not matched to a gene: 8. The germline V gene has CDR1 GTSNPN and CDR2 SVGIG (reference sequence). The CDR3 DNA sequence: TGTGCCGGGGGGACAGGGGGGACCCATTCACCCCTCCACTTT. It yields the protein CAGGTGGTHSPLHF.

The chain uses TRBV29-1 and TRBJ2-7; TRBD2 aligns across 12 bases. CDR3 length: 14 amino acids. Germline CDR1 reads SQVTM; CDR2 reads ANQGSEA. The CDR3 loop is CSISKTSGRYEQYF. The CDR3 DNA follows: TGCAGTATTTCTAAGACTAGCGGGAGATACGAGCAGTACTTC.

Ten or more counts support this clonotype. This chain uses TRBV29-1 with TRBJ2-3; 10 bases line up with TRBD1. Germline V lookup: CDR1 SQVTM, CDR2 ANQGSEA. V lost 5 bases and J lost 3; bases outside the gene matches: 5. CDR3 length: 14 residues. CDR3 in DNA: TGCAGCGTTCGGGACAGGGGATCGACAGATACGCAGTATTTT. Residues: CSVRDRGSTDTQYF.

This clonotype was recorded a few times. For the CDR3, the DNA is TGTGCCAGCAGCGGGACTAGCGGGATGAACAATGAGCAGTTCTTC. This gives the protein CASSGTSGMNNEQFF. This chain connects TRBV9 to TRBJ2-1, with TRBD2 matching over 12 bases. The CDR3 consists of 15 residues. Germline CDR1 and CDR2: SGDLS and YYNGEE. With 3 bases clipped from V and 5 bases from J, the junction kept 3 bases outside the gene matches.

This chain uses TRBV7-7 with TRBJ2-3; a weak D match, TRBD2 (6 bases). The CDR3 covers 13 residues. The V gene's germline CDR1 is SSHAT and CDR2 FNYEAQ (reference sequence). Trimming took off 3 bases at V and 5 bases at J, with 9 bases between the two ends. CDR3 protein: CASSLTSKDTQYF. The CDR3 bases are TGTGCCAGCAGCTTGACTAGTAAAGATACGCAGTATTTT.

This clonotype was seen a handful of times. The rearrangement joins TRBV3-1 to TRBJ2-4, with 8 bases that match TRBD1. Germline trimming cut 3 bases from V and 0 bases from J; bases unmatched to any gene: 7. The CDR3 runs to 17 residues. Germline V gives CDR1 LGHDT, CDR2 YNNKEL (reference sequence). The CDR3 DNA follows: TGTGCCAGCAGCCATCTGGACAGGGCTTTAGCCAAAAACATTCAGTACTTC. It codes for CASSHLDRALAKNIQYF. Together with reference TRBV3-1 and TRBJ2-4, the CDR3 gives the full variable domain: DTAVSQTPKYLVTQMGNDKSIKCEQNLGHDTMYWYKQDSKKFLKIMFSYNNKELIINETVPNRFSPKSPDKAHLNLHINSLELGDSAVYFCASSHLDRALAKNIQYFGAGTRLSVL.

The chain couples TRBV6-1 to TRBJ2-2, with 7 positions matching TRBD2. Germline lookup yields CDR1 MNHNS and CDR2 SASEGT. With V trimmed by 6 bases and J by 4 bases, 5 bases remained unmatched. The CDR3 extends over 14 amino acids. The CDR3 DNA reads TGTGCCAGCAGCCGGGACTACCTCACCGGGGAGCTGTTTTTT. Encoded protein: CASSRDYLTGELFF.

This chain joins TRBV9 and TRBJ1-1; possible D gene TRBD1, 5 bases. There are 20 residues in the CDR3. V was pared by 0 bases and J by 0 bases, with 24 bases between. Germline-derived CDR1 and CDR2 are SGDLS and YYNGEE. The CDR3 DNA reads TGTGCCAGCAGCGTAGGGCCCGACGAAAGGGGAATTTATATGAACACTGAAGCTTTCTTT. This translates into CASSVGPDERGIYMNTEAFF.

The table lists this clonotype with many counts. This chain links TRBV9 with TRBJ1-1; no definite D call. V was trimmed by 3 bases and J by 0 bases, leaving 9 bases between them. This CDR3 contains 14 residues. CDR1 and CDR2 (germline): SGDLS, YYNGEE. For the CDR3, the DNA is TGTGCCAGCAGCGACGATGCACTGAACACTGAAGCTTTCTTT. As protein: CASSDDALNTEAFF.

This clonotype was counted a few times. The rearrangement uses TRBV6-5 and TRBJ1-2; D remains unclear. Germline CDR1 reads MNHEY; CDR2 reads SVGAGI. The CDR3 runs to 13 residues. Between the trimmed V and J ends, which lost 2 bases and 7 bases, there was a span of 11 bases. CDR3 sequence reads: CASSYAHLGGYTF. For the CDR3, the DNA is TGTGCCAGCAGTTACGCCCACCTCGGTGGCTACACCTTC.

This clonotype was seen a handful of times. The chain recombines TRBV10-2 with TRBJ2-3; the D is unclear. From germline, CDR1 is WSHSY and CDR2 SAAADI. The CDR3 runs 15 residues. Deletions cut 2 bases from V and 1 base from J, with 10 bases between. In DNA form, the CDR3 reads TGCGCCAGCAGTGAGCAGCTTCTGGGCACAGATACGCAGTATTTT. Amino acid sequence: CASSEQLLGTDTQYF.

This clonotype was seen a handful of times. As DNA, the CDR3 is TGTGCCATCAGTGAGGACAGGGTAGATACGCAGTATTTT. As protein: CAISEDRVDTQYF. V and J are TRBV10-3 and TRBJ2-3, with TRBD1 matching over 7 bases. The V gene's germline CDR1 is ENHRY and CDR2 SYGVKD. This CDR3 has 13 amino acids. Trimming removed 2 bases from V and 5 bases from J; junction bases left unmatched: 1.

CDR3 coding DNA: TGTGCCATCAGTGATGCAGGGGACTATGGCTACACCTTC. Its protein product is CAISDAGDYGYTF. This chain connects TRBV10-3 to TRBJ1-2; D may be TRBD1 (6 bases). CDR1 and CDR2 (germline): ENHRY, SYGVKD. This CDR3 has 13 amino acids. V was shortened by 3 bases and J by 3 bases, with 8 bases between the two germline ends.

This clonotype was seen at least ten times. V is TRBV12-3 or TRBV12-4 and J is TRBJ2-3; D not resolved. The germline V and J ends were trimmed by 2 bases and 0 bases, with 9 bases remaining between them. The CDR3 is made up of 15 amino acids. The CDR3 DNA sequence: TGTGCCAGCAGTTTACGGCTAGTTAGCACAGATACGCAGTATTTT. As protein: CASSLRLVSTDTQYF.

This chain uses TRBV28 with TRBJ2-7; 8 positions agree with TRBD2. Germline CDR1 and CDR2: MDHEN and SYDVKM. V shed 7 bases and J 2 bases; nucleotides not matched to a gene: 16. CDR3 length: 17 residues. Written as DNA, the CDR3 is TGTGCCAGCACCGAGGGTATTAGTAGCGGGAACGCCTACGAGCAGTACTTC. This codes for CASTEGISSGNAYEQYF.

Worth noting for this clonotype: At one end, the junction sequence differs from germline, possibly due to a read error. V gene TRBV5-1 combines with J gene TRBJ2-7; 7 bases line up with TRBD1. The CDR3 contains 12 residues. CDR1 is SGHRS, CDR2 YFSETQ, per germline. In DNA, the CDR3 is TGCGCCAGCAGCCCCGATTCGGGACAGCAAGTCTTC. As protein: CASSPDSGQQVF.